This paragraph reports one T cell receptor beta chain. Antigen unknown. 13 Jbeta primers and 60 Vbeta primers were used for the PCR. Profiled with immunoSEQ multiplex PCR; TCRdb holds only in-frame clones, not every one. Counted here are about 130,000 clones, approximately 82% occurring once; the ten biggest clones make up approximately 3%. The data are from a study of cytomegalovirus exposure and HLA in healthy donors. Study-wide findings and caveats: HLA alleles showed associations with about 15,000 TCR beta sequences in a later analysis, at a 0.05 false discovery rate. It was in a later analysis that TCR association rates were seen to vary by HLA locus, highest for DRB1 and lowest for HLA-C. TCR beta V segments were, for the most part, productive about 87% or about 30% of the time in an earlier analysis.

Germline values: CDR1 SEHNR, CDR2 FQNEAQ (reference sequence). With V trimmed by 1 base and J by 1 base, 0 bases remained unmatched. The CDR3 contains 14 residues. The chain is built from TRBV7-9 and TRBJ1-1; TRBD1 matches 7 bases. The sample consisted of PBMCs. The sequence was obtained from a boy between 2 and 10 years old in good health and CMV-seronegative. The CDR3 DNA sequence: TGTGCCAGCAGCTTAGGGACAGGGAACACTGAAGCTTTCTTT. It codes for CASSLGTGNTEAFF.